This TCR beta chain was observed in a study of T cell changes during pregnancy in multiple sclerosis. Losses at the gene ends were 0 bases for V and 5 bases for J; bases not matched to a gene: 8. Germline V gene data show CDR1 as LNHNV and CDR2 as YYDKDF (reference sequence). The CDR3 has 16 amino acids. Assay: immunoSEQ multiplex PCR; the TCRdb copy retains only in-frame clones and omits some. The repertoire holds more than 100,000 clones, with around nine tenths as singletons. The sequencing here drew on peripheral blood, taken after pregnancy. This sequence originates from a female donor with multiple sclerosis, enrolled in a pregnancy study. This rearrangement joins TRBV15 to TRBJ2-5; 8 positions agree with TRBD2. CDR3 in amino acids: CATSRDRLALEETQYF. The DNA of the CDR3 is TGTGCCACCAGCAGAGATCGACTAGCGCTCGAGGAGACCCAGTACTTC.